This TCR beta chain was sequenced for a study of T cell responses to AZD1222 COVID-19 vaccine. Study summary: Analysis merged second doses at about 4 or about 12 weeks. Study-wide results and limits: Among vaccine-associated CD4 TCRs, coverage spanned spike, with dominance at 160-218 and 743-854. Donors in the cohort were predominantly white British and more often female, and clonal diversity was possibly underestimated. Just six people given AZD1222 tested seropositive at baseline.

The assay was immunoSEQ multiplex PCR, and TCRdb's table has in-frame clones only and misses some. The table shows around 110,000 clones, with more than 75% occurring only once. As to this clone: Its antigen is currently unknown.

In germline, CDR1 is DFQATT, CDR2 SNEGSKA (reference sequence). The V gene end was trimmed by 3 bases and the J gene end by 8 bases; junction bases not matched to a gene: 14. The CDR3 spans 16 residues. The source is an adult in good health. Here the sequenced sample was peripheral blood, taken on day 0 of AZD1222 vaccination. V and J are TRBV20-1 and TRBJ2-1; 9 bases line up with TRBD2. The CDR3 sequence is CSASGKAGGLGDEQFF. The CDR3 DNA reads as TGCAGTGCTAGTGGGAAAGCGGGGGGCTTGGGGGATGAGCAGTTCTTC.